This T cell receptor (beta chain) stems from a study of OX40 agonist ivuxolimab in advanced cancers. To note about this clone: Its cognate antigen is unknown.

The germline gives CDR1 LNHDA, CDR2 SQIVND (reference sequence). Trimming removed 4 bases from V and 3 bases from J, with 16 bases in between. CDR3 size: 16 residues. Study findings and constraints: Both CD4+ and CD8+ T cell populations in blood had undergone clonal expansion by week 6 at 0.1 to 3.0 mg/kg.

Measured with immunoSEQ multiplex PCR; TCRdb has only the in-frame clones, and not every one. There are 70,000 to 90,000 clones in the sample; roughly 90% occur only once, and roughly 0.38% lies in the top ten. Peripheral blood came from all dose cohorts at three timepoints. The sequence was collected from an adult with an advanced solid tumor such as melanoma, head and neck, liver or kidney cancer. The genes are TRBV19 and TRBJ2-1; D is possibly TRBD1 (6 bases). The sequences come from CD4+ or CD8+ T cells sorted from blood, collected in a trial of the OX40 agonist ivuxolimab. CDR3 residues: CASSSQQGSGYNEQFF. The CDR3 DNA reads as TGTGCCAGTAGTAGCCAACAGGGATCGGGCTACAATGAGCAGTTCTTC.